This is a list of T cell receptor beta chains from one sample in a study of post-analysis software for immune sequencing data. One entry per CDR3 protein results from TCRdb running MiXCR on the PCR reads. The table has over 700,000 distinct CDR3 sequences, 25% to 30% seen once; the top ten hold approximately 0.55%. The sequencing sample was made of blood. The receptors originated from a girl aged 5-17 years with multiple sclerosis. CDR3s include the opening cysteine and the closing phenylalanine or tryptophan. A D gene is named only where the DNA matches it firmly. Not all rows give a size; the values are once, few, many and, for expanded clones, a class.

>few|TRBV20-1|NA|TRBJ1-4
CSASGDGANEKLFF
>few|TRBV20-1|TRBD1|TRBJ1-5
CSAWTTGGWDQPQHF
>NA|TRBV5-1|TRBD1|TRBJ2-3
CASSPRGGRDTQYF
>NA|TRBV5-1|TRBD2|TRBJ2-5
CASSLSPAGGRETQYF
>few|TRBV6-5|NA|TRBJ2-1
CASSYSKFDEQFF
>few|TRBV20-1|TRBD1|TRBJ2-5
CSARDLGQGRETQYF
>many|TRBV20-1|NA|TRBJ2-3
CSADPGGADTQYF
>once|TRBV3-1|TRBD1|TRBJ1-2
CASNAGTGGYTF
>few|TRBV6-2/TRBV6-3|NA|TRBJ2-3
CASSPRAGDTQYF
>NA|TRBV24-1|TRBD1|TRBJ2-2
CATSDPDRATGELFF
>many|TRBV7-2|TRBD2|TRBJ2-3
CASSFGLAGADTQYF